This T cell receptor (beta chain) is from a study of T cell clonality in common variable immunodeficiency. CDR3 size: 13 residues. In germline, CDR1 is DFQATT, CDR2 SNEGSKA (reference sequence). The assay was immunoSEQ multiplex PCR, and TCRdb's table has in-frame clones only and misses some. The sample presents under 35,000 clones, none singletons. The table lists this clone with many counts. With the read ending 3 residues before the CDR3 end, the germline J gene is used to fill in that end. Material for sequencing was peripheral blood mononuclear cells. V and J are TRBV20-1 and TRBJ2-2; maybe TRBD1 (5 bases). The origin of this receptor is a person aged 18 to 70 in good health. The CDR3: CSATGATNEKLFF. The part of the CDR3 DNA that was read is TGCAGTGCTACTGGGGCAACTAATGAAAAG.